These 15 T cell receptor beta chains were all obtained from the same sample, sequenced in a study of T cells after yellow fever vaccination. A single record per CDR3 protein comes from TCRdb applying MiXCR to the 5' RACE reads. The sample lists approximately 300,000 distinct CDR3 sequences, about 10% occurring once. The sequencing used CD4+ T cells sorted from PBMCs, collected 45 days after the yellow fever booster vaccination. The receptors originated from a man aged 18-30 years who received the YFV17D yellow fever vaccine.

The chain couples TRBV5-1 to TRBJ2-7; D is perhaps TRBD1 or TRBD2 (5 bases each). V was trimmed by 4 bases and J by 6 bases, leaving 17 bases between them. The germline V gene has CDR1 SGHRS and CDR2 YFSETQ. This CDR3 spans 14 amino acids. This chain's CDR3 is CASSNGAEGGEQYF. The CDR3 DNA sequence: TGCGCCAGCAGCAACGGGGCCGAGGGCGGCGAGCAGTACTTC. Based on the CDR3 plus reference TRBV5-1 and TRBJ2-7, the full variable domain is KAGVTQTPRYLIKTRGQQVTLSCSPISGHRSVSWYQQTPGQGLQFLFEYFSETQRNKGNFPGRFSGRQFSNSRSEMNVSTLELGDSALYLCASSNGAEGGEQYFGPGTRLTVT.

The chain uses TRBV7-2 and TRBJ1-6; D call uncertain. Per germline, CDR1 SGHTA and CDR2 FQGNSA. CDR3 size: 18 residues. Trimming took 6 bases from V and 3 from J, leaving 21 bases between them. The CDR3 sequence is CASRFQIRGSFYNSPLHF. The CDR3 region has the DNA TGTGCCAGCAGATTTCAGATACGGGGTAGCTTCTATAATTCACCCCTCCACTTT. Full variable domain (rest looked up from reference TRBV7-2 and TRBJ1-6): GAGVSQSPSNKVTEKGKDVELRCDPISGHTALYWYRQSLGQGLEFLIYFQGNSAPDKSGLPSDRFSAERTGGSVSTLTIQRTQQEDSAVYLCASRFQIRGSFYNSPLHFGNGTRLTVT.

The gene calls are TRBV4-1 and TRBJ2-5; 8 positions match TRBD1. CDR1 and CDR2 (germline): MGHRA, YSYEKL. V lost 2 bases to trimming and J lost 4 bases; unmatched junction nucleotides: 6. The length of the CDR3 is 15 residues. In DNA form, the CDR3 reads TGCGCCAGCAGCCAAACCACCACAGGGGGAGAGACCCAGTACTTC. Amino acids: CASSQTTTGGETQYF.

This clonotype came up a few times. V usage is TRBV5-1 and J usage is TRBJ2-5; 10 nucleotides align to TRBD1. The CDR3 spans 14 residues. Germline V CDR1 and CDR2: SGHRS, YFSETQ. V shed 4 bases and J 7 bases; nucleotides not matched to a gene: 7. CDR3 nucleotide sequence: TGCGCCAGCAGCCGGGACAGGGGTTTGGGGACCCAGTACTTC. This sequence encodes CASSRDRGLGTQYF.

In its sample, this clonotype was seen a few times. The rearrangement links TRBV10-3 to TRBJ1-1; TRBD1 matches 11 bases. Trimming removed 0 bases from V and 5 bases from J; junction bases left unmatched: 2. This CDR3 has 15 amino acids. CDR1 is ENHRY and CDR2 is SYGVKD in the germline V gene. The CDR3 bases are TGTGCCATCAGTGAGTCGGGACAGGGGGTAACTGAAGCTTTCTTT. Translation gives CAISESGQGVTEAFF.

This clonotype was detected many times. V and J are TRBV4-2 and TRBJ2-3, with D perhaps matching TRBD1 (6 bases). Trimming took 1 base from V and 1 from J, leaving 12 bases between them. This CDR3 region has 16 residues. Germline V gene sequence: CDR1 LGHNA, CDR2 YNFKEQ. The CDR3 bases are TGTGCCAGCAGCCAAGTGGTGGCAGGGGGCACAGATACGCAGTATTTT. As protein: CASSQVVAGGTDTQYF.

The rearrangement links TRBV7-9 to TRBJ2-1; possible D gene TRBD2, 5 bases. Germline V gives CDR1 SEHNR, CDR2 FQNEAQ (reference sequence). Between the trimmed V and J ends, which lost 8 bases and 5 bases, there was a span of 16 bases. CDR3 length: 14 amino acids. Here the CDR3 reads CASPPGENNNEQFF. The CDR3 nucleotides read TGTGCCAGCCCCCCCGGGGAAAACAACAATGAGCAGTTCTTC.

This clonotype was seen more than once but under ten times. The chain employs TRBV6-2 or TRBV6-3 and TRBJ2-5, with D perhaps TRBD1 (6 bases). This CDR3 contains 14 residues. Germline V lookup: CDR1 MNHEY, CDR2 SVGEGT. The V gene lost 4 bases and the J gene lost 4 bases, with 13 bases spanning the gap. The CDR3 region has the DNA TGTGCCAGCAGTTCCCAGGGGCTTGGAGAGACCCAGTACTTC. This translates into CASSSQGLGETQYF.

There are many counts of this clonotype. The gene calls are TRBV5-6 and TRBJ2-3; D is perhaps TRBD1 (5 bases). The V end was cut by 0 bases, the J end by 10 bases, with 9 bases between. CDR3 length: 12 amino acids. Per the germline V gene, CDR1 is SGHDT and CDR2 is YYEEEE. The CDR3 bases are TGTGCCAGCAGCTTGGCCAGGGCAGCGCAGTATTTT. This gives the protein CASSLARAAQYF.

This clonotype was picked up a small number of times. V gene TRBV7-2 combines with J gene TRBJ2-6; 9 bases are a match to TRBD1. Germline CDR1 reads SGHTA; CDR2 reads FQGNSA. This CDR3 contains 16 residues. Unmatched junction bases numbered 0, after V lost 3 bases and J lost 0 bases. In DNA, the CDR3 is TGTGCCAGCAGCTTGACAGGGGGCTCTGGGGCCAACGTCCTGACTTTC. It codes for CASSLTGGSGANVLTF.

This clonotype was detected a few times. The CDR3 DNA is TGCAGTGCTAGGAGACGCGTAGGGAACACCGGGGAGCTGTTTTTT. This encodes CSARRRVGNTGELFF. The chain is built from TRBV20-1 and TRBJ2-2; D uncertain. The CDR3 totals 15 residues. The germline V and J ends were trimmed by 3 bases and 1 base, with 12 bases remaining between them. Looked up from germline, CDR1 is DFQATT and CDR2 is SNEGSKA (reference sequence).

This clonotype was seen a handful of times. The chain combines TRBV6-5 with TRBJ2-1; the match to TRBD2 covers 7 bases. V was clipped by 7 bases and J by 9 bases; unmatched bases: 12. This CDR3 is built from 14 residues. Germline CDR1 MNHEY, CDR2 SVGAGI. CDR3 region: CASTHPSGGGEQFF. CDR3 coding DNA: TGTGCCAGCACCCACCCTAGCGGTGGAGGTGAGCAGTTCTTC.

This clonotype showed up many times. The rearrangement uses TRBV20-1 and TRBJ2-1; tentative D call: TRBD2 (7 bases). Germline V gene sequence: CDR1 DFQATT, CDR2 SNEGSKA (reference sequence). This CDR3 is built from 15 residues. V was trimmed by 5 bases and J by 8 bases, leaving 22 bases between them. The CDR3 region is CSAPSFAGAADEQFF. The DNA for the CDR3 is TGCAGTGCTCCCTCCTTTGCGGGGGCCGCGGATGAGCAGTTCTTC.

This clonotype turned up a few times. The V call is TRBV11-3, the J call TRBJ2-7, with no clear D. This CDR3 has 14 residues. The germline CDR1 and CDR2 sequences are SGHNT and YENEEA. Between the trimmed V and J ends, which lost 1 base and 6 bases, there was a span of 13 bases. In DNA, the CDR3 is TGTGCCAGCAGCTTAGGTAGGCCCCAAGGCGAGCAGTACGTC. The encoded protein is CASSLGRPQGEQYV.

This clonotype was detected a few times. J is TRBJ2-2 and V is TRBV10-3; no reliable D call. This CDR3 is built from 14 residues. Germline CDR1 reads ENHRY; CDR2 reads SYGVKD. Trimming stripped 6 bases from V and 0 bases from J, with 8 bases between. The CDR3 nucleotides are TGTGCCATCAGGCTCGAGCCGAACACCGGGGAGCTGTTTTTT. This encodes CAIRLEPNTGELFF.